The 5 T cell receptor beta chains below come from one sample, sequenced in a study of identical twins' blood T cells. TCRdb independently ran MiXCR on the 5' RACE reads; one entry per CDR3 protein. The repertoire holds roughly 340,000 distinct CDR3 sequences, about 28% seen once, with about 6% in the top ten. Sequenced input: PBMCs. The receptors derive from a woman between 18 and 50 years old in good health.

The gene calls are TRBV20-1 and TRBJ1-1, with D unclear. The CDR3 has 13 amino acids. V was trimmed by 3 bases and J by 3 bases, leaving 11 bases between them. Germline V gene data show CDR1 as DFQATT and CDR2 as SNEGSKA (reference sequence). The CDR3 here is CSARRGRDTEAFF. The CDR3 DNA sequence: TGCAGTGCTAGGAGAGGAAGGGACACTGAAGCTTTCTTT.

This clonotype was found a few times. The chain has TRBV7-2 and TRBJ1-2; possible D gene TRBD1, 6 bases. Trimming shortened V by 0 bases and J by 7 bases, and 15 bases separated the two germline ends. The length of the CDR3 is 15 residues. CDR1 SGHTA and CDR2 FQGNSA come from the germline V gene. The chain's CDR3 is CASSLATGGVRGYTF. The CDR3 region has the DNA TGTGCCAGCAGCTTAGCGACAGGTGGAGTTCGTGGCTACACCTTC.

The chain carries TRBV3-1 and TRBJ1-2; no definite D call. This CDR3 is 12 amino acids long. Looked up from germline, CDR1 is LGHDT and CDR2 is YNNKEL (reference sequence). Trimming left V 4 bases short and J 5 bases short, with 8 bases between. The CDR3 DNA reads as TGTGCCAGCAGCCGGCACGGTTATGGCTACACCTTC. Amino acids: CASSRHGYGYTF. Using reference TRBV3-1 and TRBJ1-2 for the parts outside the CDR3, the full variable domain is DTAVSQTPKYLVTQMGNDKSIKCEQNLGHDTMYWYKQDSKKFLKIMFSYNNKELIINETVPNRFSPKSPDKAHLNLHINSLELGDSAVYFCASSRHGYGYTFGSGTRLTVV.

CDR3 loop: CASSLIMTGGPYEQYF. The CDR3 DNA reads as TGCGCCAGCAGCCTAATAATGACAGGGGGACCCTACGAGCAGTACTTC. V and J are TRBV4-3 and TRBJ2-7; the match to TRBD1 covers 9 bases. The ends lost 4 bases at V and 2 bases at J; junction bases unmatched: 9. Germline CDR1 and CDR2: LGHNA and YSLEER. This CDR3 is 16 amino acids long.

This clonotype occurred a few times. The V call is TRBV3-1, the J call TRBJ1-1; 7 bases are shared with TRBD1. The CDR3 sequence is 14 residues long. V shed 3 bases, J shed 5 bases, and the junction held 6 bases outside the gene matches. In germline, CDR1 is LGHDT, CDR2 YNNKEL (reference sequence). The CDR3: CASSHPGGKTEAFF. The DNA of the CDR3 is TGTGCCAGCAGCCATCCAGGGGGGAAGACTGAAGCTTTCTTT.